This T cell receptor beta chain was retrieved from a study of blood T cell repertoires in COVID-19. About the research overall: Acute and convalescent COVID-19 specimens originated in the United States, Italy and Spain. Sample material is recorded as cDNA or gDNA derived from T cells, B-cell-depleted T cells, or PBMCs.

The authors' processing: Scientists estimated how many nucleated cells there were by amplifying reference gene primers. This table comes from immunoSEQ multiplex PCR, and its TCRdb copy is limited to in-frame clones, with some not included. V and J calls and clone size are those listed in that table; D and trimming were worked out from the DNA. The table shows approximately 300,000 clones, with 80% to 90% occurring only once. This CDR3 region has 13 residues. Between the trimmed V and J ends, which lost 2 bases and 4 bases, there was a span of 5 bases. The chain uses TRBV12-3 or TRBV12-4 and TRBJ1-4; D ambiguous. Specimen: peripheral blood. The receptor comes from a woman between 45 and 65 years old with acute or convalescent COVID-19. Written as DNA, the CDR3 is TGTGCCAGCAGTTTATTAGTTAATGAAAAACTGTTTTTT. This translates into CASSLLVNEKLFF.